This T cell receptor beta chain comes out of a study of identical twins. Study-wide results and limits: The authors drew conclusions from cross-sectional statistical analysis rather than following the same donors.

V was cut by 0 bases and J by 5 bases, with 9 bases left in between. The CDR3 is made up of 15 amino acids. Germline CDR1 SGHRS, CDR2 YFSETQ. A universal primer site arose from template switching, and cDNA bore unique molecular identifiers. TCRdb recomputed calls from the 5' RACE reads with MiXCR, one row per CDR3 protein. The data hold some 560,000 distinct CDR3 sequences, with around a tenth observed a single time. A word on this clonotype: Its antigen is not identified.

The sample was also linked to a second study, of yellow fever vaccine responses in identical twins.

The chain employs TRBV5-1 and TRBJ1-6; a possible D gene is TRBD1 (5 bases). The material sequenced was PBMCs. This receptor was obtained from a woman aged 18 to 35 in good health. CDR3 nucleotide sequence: TGCGCCAGCAGCTTGGGTGGAGGGGATAATTCACCCCTCCACTTT. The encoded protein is CASSLGGGDNSPLHF. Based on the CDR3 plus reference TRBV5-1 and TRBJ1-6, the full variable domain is KAGVTQTPRYLIKTRGQQVTLSCSPISGHRSVSWYQQTPGQGLQFLFEYFSETQRNKGNFPGRFSGRQFSNSRSEMNVSTLELGDSALYLCASSLGGGDNSPLHFGNGTRLTVT.